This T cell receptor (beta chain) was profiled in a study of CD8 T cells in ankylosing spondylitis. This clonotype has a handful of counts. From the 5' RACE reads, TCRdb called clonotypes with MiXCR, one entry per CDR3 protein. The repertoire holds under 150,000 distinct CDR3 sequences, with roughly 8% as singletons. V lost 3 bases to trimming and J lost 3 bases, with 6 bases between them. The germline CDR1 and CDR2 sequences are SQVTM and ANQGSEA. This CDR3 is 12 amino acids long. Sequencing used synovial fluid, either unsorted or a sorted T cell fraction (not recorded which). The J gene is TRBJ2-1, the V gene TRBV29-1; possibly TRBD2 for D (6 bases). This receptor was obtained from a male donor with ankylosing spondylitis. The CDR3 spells CSVEEGYNEQFF. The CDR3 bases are TGCAGCGTTGAGGAGGGCTACAATGAGCAGTTCTTC.